Listed here are 5 T cell receptor beta chains from one sample, sequenced in a study of regulatory T cells in long-lasting Graves disease. Building of the TCR beta libraries involved iRepertoire HTBI primers and Arm-PCR of CDR3 regions. One entry per CDR3 protein, called by TCRdb with MiXCR from the multiplex PCR reads. The repertoire holds about 380,000 distinct CDR3 sequences, with 15% to 18% as singletons. Time point meaning: newly diagnosed GD, antithyroid drugs for less than 3 months. Construction of the TCR library relied on RNA isolated from PBMCs. This specimen was peripheral blood mononuclear cells (PBMCs), taken at new diagnosis, from a patient treated with antithyroid drugs. The receptors come from a female donor with Graves disease.

The V gene is TRBV4-1, the J gene TRBJ2-5; 9 bases agree with TRBD1. The V gene end was trimmed by 5 bases and the J gene end by 2 bases; junction bases not matched to a gene: 6. Germline V gene data show CDR1 as MGHRA and CDR2 as YSYEKL. The CDR3 is 15 amino acids. CDR3 in DNA: TGCGCCAGCAGCTCCGTGACAGGGGGACAAGAGACCCAGTACTTC. This encodes CASSSVTGGQETQYF.

This chain links TRBV7-8 with TRBJ2-5; D is unresolved. CDR3 size: 12 residues. Germline CDR1 reads SGHVS; CDR2 reads FQNEAQ. Trimming shortened V by 7 bases and J by 3 bases, and 9 bases separated the two germline ends. CDR3 coding DNA: TGTGCCAGCAACATACTCAAAGAGACCCAGTACTTC. Residues: CASNILKETQYF.

As regards this clonotype: Since a far larger clone is one base different, this is likely a read error. The CDR3 sequence: CASTPLGAGGDQYNEQYF. The CDR3 DNA reads as TGTGCCAGCACCCCACTGGGAGCGGGGGGTGACCAATACAATGAGCAGTACTTC. The rearrangement joins TRBV11-1 to TRBJ2-3; 9 positions match TRBD2. The J call may be faulty, since TRBJ2-7 better matches the DNA end. The germline gives CDR1 SGHAT, CDR2 FQDESV (reference sequence). The CDR3 length is 18 residues.

This clonotype was detected many times. The chain carries TRBV7-2 and TRBJ1-1; 9 nucleotides line up with TRBD1. J gave up 11 bases and V 3 bases, and 13 bases lay outside the gene matches. CDR1 is SGHTA, CDR2 FQGNSA, per germline. This CDR3 spans 15 amino acids. The CDR3 spells CASSFYGTGLGGAFF. CDR3 nucleotides: TGTGCCAGCAGCTTTTACGGGACAGGGCTTGGGGGGGCTTTCTTT.

This chain links TRBV20-1 with TRBJ2-5; 15 nucleotides align to TRBD2. The CDR3 is 16 residues long. In germline, CDR1 is DFQATT, CDR2 SNEGSKA (reference sequence). Losses at the gene ends were 5 bases for V and 5 bases for J; bases not matched to a gene: 9. CDR3 sequence reads: CSAPGLAGGSWETQYF. The CDR3 nucleotides are TGCAGTGCTCCTGGACTAGCGGGGGGGAGTTGGGAGACCCAGTACTTC.